This T cell receptor (beta chain) was sequenced during a study of T cell responses to AZD1222 COVID-19 vaccine. General observations from the study: Seropositive at baseline were only a handful of AZD1222 recipients. The span of vaccine-associated CD4 TCRs extended across spike, with dominance at 160-218 and 743-854. Sampling that yielded the repertoires occurred only after the peak T cell response.

V lost 2 bases and J lost 0, with 8 bases in between. The CDR3 sequence is 15 residues long. Germline V lookup: CDR1 SGHTA, CDR2 FQGNSA. The data were produced by immunoSEQ multiplex PCR, yet TCRdb's version contains in-frame clones alone and is incomplete. The profile covers some 120,000 clones, with 70% to 90% appearing a single time and around 5.3% taken by the ten largest. Concerning this clone: Its antigen is still unknown.

Samples with a second dose at about 4 or about 12 weeks were pooled together. The receptor was isolated from an adult who received the AZD1222 COVID-19 vaccine. The chain carries TRBV7-2 and TRBJ2-1; unclear D gene. The sequencing here drew on peripheral blood, taken 28 days after the second AZD1222 dose. CDR3 loop: CASSLSGSSYNEQFF. In DNA, the CDR3 is TGTGCCAGCAGCTTATCGGGTAGCTCCTACAATGAGCAGTTCTTC.